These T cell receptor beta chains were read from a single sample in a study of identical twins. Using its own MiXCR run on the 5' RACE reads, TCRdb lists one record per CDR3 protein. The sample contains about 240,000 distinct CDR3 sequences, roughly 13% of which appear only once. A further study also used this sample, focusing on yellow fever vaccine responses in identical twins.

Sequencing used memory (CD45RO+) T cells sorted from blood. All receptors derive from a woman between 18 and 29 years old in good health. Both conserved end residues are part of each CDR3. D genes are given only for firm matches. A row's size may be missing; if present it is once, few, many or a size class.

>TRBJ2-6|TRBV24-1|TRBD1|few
TGTGCCACCAGTGATTCAGGGGGCGCAAGTAGCAACGTCCTGACTTTC
CATSDSGGASSNVLTF
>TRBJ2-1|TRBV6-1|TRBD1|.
TGTGCCAGCCCTCCCGGGACAGGGGGCTATGGTGAGCAGTTCTTC
CASPPGTGGYGEQFF
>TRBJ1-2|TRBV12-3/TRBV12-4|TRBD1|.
TGTGCCGGTTCCTCGCAGGGGGCTGGCTATGGCTACACCTTC
CAGSSQGAGYGYTF
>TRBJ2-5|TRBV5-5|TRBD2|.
TGTGCCAGCAGCCCAGGGACTAGTAGTCGGGAGACCCAGTACTTC
CASSPGTSSRETQYF
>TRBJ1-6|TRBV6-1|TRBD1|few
TGTGCCAGCAGCATTCGACAGGGCGGGAATTCACCCCTCCACTTT
CASSIRQGGNSPLHF
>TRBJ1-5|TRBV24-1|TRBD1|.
TGTGCCACCAGTGATTCCTCGACAGGGGATCAGCCCCAGCATTTT
CATSDSSTGDQPQHF
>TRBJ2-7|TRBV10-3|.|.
TGTGCCATCAGTGGAACCCGGGACGAGCAGTACTTC
CAISGTRDEQYF
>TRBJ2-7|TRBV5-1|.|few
TGCGCCAGCAGCTTGAAAGGGATCTCCTACGAGCAGTACTTC
CASSLKGISYEQYF
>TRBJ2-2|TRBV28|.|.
TGTGCCAGCACCGTTGGGGGGGCTAACACCGGGGAGCTGTTTTTT
CASTVGGANTGELFF
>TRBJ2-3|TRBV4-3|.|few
TGCGCCAGCAGCCAAGTAGGAGCAGATACGCAGTATTTT
CASSQVGADTQYF
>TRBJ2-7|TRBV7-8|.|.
TGTGCCAGCAGCTCCCTCGGAGAGCAGTACTTC
CASSSLGEQYF
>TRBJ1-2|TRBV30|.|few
TGTGCCTGGAGTGCGACAGCTAACTATGGCTACACCTTC
CAWSATANYGYTF
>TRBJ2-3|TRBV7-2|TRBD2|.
TGTGCCAGCAGCCGCGAGGGCGGGAGGGCATCGACAGATACGCAGTATTTT
CASSREGGRASTDTQYF
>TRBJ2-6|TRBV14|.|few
TGTGCCAGCGCCCCCCCTCGGACCTCTGGGGCCAACGTCCTGACTTTC
CASAPPRTSGANVLTF
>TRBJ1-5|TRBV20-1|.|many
TGCAGTGCTAGGGAGGGAAAACAGCCCCAGCATTTT
CSAREGKQPQHF
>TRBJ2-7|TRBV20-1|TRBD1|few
TGCAGTGCTAGAGCTAGGGACAGCACTTTCTACGAGCAGTACTTC
CSARARDSTFYEQYF
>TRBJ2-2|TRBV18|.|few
TGTGCCAGCTCACTCACTTTTCCCGGGGAGCTGTTTTTT
CASSLTFPGELFF
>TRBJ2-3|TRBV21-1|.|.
TGTGCCAGCAGCATTCACCCTACCACGCAGTATTTT
CASSIHPTTQYF
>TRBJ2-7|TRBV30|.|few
TGTGCCTGGAGTGTAGGGGGGCGAAACGAGCAGTACTTC
CAWSVGGRNEQYF
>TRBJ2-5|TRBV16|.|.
TGTGCCAGCAGCCAAGCGACAGGTTCAGGAGAGACCCAGTACTTC
CASSQATGSGETQYF
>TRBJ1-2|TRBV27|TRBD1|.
TGTGCCAGCAGTTCAGGGGGCGCGAAATATGGCTACACCTTC
CASSSGGAKYGYTF
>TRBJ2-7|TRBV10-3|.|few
TGTGCCATCAGTGCTGGGGACGTGGCATACGAGCAGTACTTC
CAISAGDVAYEQYF
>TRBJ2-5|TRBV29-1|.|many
TGCAGCGTTGAGGGACAATCGGAGACCCAGTACTTC
CSVEGQSETQYF
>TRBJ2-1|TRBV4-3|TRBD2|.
TGCGCCAGCAGCCAAGAGTGGGGGGGTATCACCCACAATGAGCAGTTCTTC
CASSQEWGGITHNEQFF
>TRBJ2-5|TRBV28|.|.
TGTGCCAGCAGTTTAGTCGGGCAGGGAAAGACCCAGTACTTC
CASSLVGQGKTQYF
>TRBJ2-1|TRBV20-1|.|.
TGCAGTGCTAGCCGGATGGCCGAGGGGCAGTTCTTC
CSASRMAEGQFF
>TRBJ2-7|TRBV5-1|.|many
TGCGCCAGCAGCCAGTCAGGCTCACCCTACGAGCAGTACTTC
CASSQSGSPYEQYF
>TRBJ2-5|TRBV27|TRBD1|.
TGTGCCAGCAGTAAGCGGGACAGGGGGCCTGAGACCCAGTACTTC
CASSKRDRGPETQYF
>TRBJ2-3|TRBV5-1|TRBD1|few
TGCGCCAGCAGCAACGGACAGGTCGAGGCAGATACGCAGTATTTT
CASSNGQVEADTQYF
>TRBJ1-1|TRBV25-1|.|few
TGTGCCAGCAGTCGGGCAGGGACCACTGAAGCTTTCTTT
CASSRAGTTEAFF
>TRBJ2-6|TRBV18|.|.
TGTGCCAGCTCACCACAGCCCCGGGGGGCAGGGGCCAACGTCCTGACTTTC
CASSPQPRGAGANVLTF
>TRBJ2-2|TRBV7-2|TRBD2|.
TGTGCCAGCAGCTCCCCGGGGGGGCGGGCCAGGACCGGGGAGCTGTTTTTT
CASSSPGGRARTGELFF
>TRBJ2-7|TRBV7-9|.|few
TGTGCCAGCAGCTTAACAGGGGAGGCCTACGAGCAGTACTTC
CASSLTGEAYEQYF
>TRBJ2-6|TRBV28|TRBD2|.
TGTGCCAGCACCAGCGGGGACGCTTCTGGGGCCAACGTCCTGACTTTC
CASTSGDASGANVLTF
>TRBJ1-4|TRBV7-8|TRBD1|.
TGTGCCAGCAGCTGGGACAGGAATAATGAAAAACTGTTTTTT
CASSWDRNNEKLFF
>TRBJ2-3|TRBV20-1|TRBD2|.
TGCAGTGCTACAGGACTAGCGGGAGGTCTTATGGATACGCAGTATTTT
CSATGLAGGLMDTQYF